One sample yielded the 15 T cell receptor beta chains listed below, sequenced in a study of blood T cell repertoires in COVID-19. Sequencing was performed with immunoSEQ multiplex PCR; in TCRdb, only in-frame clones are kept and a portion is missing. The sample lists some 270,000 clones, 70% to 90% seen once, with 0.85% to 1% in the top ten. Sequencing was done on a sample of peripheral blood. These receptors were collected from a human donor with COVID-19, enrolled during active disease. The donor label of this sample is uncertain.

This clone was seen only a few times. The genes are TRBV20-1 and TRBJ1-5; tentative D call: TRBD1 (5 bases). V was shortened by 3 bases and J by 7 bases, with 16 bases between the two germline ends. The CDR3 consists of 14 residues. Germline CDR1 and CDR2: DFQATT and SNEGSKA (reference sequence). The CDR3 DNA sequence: TGCAGTGCTAGTTCCCCGGGACTAAGCCAGCCCCAGCATTTT. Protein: CSASSPGLSQPQHF.

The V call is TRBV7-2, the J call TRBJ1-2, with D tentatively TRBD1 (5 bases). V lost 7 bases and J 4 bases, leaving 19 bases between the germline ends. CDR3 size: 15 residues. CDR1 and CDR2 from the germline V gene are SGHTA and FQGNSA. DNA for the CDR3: TGTGCCAGCACCATATCTCTATATGGGGCCTATGGCTACACCTTC. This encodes CASTISLYGAYGYTF. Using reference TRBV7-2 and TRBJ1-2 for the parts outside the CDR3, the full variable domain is GAGVSQSPSNKVTEKGKDVELRCDPISGHTALYWYRQSLGQGLEFLIYFQGNSAPDKSGLPSDRFSAERTGGSVSTLTIQRTQQEDSAVYLCASTISLYGAYGYTFGSGTRLTVV.

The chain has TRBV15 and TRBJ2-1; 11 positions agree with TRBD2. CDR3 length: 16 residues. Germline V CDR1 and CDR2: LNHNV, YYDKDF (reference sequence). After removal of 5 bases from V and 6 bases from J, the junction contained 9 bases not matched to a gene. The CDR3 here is CATSRRLAGGGNEQFF. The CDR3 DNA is TGTGCCACCAGCCGCCGCTTAGCGGGAGGGGGCAATGAGCAGTTCTTC.

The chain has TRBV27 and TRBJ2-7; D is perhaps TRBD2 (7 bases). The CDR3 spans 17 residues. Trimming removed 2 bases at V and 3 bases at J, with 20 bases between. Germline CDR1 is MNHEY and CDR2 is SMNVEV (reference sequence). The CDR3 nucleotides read TGTGCCAGCAGTTTAGGGGCGGGGGCCCGATTTCACTACGAGCAGTACTTC. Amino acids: CASSLGAGARFHYEQYF.

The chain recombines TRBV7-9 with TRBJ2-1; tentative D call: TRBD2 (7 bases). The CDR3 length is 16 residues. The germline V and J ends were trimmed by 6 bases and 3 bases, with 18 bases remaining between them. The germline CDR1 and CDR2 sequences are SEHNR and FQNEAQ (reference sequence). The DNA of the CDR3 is TGTGCCAGCAGGGCGGGGGCAGGAGGAAACTACAATGAGCAGTTCTTC. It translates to CASRAGAGGNYNEQFF.

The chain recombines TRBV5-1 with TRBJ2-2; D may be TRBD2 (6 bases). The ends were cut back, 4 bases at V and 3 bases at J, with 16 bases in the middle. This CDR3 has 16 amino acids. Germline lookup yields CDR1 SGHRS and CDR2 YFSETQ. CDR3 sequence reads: CASSQSGAGDTGELFF. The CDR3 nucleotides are TGCGCCAGCAGCCAGTCGGGAGCCGGAGACACCGGGGAGCTGTTTTTT.

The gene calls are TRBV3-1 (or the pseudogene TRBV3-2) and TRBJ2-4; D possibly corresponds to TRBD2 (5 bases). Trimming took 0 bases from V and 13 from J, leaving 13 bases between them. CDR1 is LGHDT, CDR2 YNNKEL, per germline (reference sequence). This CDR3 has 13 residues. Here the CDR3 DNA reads TGTGCCAGCAGCCAAGATCGAGGGCACACACAGTACTTC. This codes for CASSQDRGHTQYF.

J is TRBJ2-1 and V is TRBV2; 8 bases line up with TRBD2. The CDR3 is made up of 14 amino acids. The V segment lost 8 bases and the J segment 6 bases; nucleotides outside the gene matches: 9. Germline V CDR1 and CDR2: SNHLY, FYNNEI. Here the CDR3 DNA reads TGTGCCAGCTCTCGGGGGGGGACTTTCAATGAGCAGTTCTTC. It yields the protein CASSRGGTFNEQFF. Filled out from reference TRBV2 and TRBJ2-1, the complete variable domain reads EPEVTQTPSHQVTQMGQEVILRCVPISNHLYFYWYRQILGQKVEFLVSFYNNEISEKSEIFDDQFSVERPDGSNFTLKIRSTKLEDSAMYFCASSRGGTFNEQFFGPGTRLTVL.

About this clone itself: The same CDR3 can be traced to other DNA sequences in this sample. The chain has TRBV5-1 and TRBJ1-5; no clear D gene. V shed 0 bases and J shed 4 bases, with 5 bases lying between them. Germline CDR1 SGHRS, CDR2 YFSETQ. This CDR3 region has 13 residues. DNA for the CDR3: TGCGCCAGCAGCTTGGCGGGGAATCAGCCCCAGCATTTT. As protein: CASSLAGNQPQHF.

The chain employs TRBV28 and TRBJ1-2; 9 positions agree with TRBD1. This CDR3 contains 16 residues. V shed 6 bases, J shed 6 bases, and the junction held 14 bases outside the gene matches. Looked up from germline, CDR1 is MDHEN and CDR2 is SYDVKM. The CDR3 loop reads CASSLTGGVGPNGYTF. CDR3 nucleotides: TGTGCCAGCAGCTTAACAGGGGGCGTAGGCCCCAATGGCTACACCTTC.

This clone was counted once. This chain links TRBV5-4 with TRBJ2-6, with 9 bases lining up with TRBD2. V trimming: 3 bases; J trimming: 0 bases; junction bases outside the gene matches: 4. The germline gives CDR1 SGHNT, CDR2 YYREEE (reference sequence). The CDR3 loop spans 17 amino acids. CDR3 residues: CASSSPLAGSGANVLTF. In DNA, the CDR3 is TGTGCCAGCAGCTCACCACTAGCGGGCTCTGGGGCCAACGTCCTGACTTTC.

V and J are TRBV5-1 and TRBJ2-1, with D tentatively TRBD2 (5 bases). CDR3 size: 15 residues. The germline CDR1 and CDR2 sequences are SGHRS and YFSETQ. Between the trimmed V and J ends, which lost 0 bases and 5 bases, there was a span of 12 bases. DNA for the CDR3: TGCGCCAGCAGCTTGGCCCAGCGGACGGACAATGAGCAGTTCTTC. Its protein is CASSLAQRTDNEQFF.

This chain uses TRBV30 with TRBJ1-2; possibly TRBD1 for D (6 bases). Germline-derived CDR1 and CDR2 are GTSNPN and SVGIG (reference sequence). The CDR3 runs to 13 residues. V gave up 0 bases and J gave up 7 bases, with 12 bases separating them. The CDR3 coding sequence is TGTGCCTGGAGTGTAATGGGGGCGGGTGGCTACACCTTC. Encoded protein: CAWSVMGAGGYTF.

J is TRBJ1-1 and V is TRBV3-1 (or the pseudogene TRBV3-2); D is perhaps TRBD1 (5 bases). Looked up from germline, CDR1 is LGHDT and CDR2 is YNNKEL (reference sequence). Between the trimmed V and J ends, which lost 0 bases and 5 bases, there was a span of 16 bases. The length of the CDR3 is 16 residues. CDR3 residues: CASSQEAGQVWTEAFF. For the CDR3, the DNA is TGTGCCAGCAGCCAAGAGGCAGGGCAGGTATGGACTGAAGCTTTCTTT.

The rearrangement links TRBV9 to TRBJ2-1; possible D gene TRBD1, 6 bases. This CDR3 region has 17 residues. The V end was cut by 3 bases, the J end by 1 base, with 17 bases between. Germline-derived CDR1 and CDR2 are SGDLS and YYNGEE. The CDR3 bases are TGTGCCAGCAGCGCCAGCAGGGGAATTGGGTCCTACAATGAGCAGTTCTTC. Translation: CASSASRGIGSYNEQFF.